Below are 12 T cell receptor beta chains sequenced from a single sample in a study of blood T cell repertoires in COVID-19. TCRdb's copy holds only in-frame clones and misses some; the assay was immunoSEQ multiplex PCR. The sample shows approximately 76,000 clones, roughly 77% of them seen only once. Material for sequencing was peripheral blood. These receptors all stem from a woman aged 70-85 years with acute or convalescent COVID-19.

This clone occurred once. The chain recombines TRBV30 with TRBJ2-2; TRBD2 matches at 11 bases. With 1 base clipped from V and 5 bases from J, the junction kept 9 bases outside the gene matches. Germline V lookup: CDR1 GTSNPN, CDR2 SVGIG (reference sequence). This CDR3 has 17 residues. CDR3 amino acids: CAWSGGTSGDRTGELFF. The CDR3, as DNA: TGTGCCTGGAGTGGGGGGACTAGCGGAGATCGGACCGGGGAGCTGTTTTTT.

The chain's CDR3 is CASSQQGGGEETQYF. CDR3 DNA sequence: TGTGCCAGCAGCCAACAAGGCGGGGGGGAGGAGACCCAGTACTTC. The V gene is TRBV3-1 (or the pseudogene TRBV3-2), the J gene TRBJ2-5; 9 bases match TRBD2. V dropped 2 bases and J dropped 5; count of bases not matched to a gene: 6. The CDR3 loop spans 15 amino acids. The germline V gene encodes CDR1 LGHDT and CDR2 YNNKEL (reference sequence).

This chain links TRBV6-6 with TRBJ1-2; D is undetermined. The germline V gene has CDR1 MNHNY and CDR2 SVGAGI (reference sequence). With 6 bases removed from V and 5 bases from J, the gap between germline ends came to 16 bases. This CDR3 has 14 amino acids. The CDR3 protein is CASSHKLEGYGYTF. CDR3 sequence (DNA): TGTGCCAGCAGCCATAAGCTGGAGGGATATGGCTACACCTTC.

In this sample, this clone turned up a few times. The V call is TRBV10-3, the J call TRBJ1-5, with no clear D. Germline V gene lookup returns CDR1 ENHRY and CDR2 SYGVKD. V dropped 2 bases and J dropped 4 bases, with 6 bases sitting between them. CDR3 size: 13 residues. CDR3 amino acids: CAISEAGNQPQHF. CDR3 nucleotides: TGTGCCATCAGTGAGGCGGGGAATCAGCCCCAGCATTTT.

This clone appeared a few times. The chain has TRBV5-4 and TRBJ1-4, with TRBD1 matching 8 bases. From germline, CDR1 is SGHNT and CDR2 YYREEE (reference sequence). Trimming took 3 bases from V and 8 from J; bases not matched to a gene: 9. This CDR3 contains 15 residues. The DNA for the CDR3 is TGTGCCAGCAGCTCCGAGGGTCAGGGGGCGGAAAAACTGTTTTTT. Translated, it gives CASSSEGQGAEKLFF. Based on the CDR3 plus reference TRBV5-4 and TRBJ1-4, the full variable domain is ETGVTQSPTHLIKTRGQQVTLRCSSQSGHNTVSWYQQALGQGPQFIFQYYREEENGRGNFPPRFSGLQFPNYSSELNVNALELDDSALYLCASSSEGQGAEKLFFGSGTQLSVL.

The gene calls are TRBV7-8 and TRBJ1-3; D gene ambiguous. Looked up from germline, CDR1 is SGHVS and CDR2 is FQNEAQ. The length of the CDR3 is 14 residues. The germline V and J ends were trimmed by 2 bases and 4 bases, with 9 bases remaining between them. This CDR3 is CASSLLARGNTIYF. The CDR3 DNA is TGTGCCAGCAGCTTACTGGCCAGGGGAAACACCATATATTTT.

This clone has ten or more counts. The V and J genes are TRBV4-3 and TRBJ1-6, with D tentatively TRBD1 (5 bases). The CDR3 contains 13 residues. Trimming stripped 0 bases from V and 10 bases from J, with 7 bases between. Germline CDR1 reads LGHNA; CDR2 reads YSLEER. Written as DNA, the CDR3 is TGCGCCAGCAGCCAAGATCAGGGATCACCCCTCCACTTT. Residues: CASSQDQGSPLHF.

CDR3 nucleotide sequence: TGTGCCAGCAGCTCTCAGTCGCCCTATGGCTACACCTTC. Translated, it gives CASSSQSPYGYTF. The V and J genes are TRBV11-2 and TRBJ1-2; D is uncertain. This CDR3 comprises 13 residues. The germline V gene encodes CDR1 SGHAT and CDR2 FQNNGV. The V end lost 4 bases, the J end lost 4 bases, and 10 bases lay between the germline ends.

This clone was seen only a few times. The J gene is TRBJ1-1, the V gene TRBV20-1, with no clear D. Germline V gene lookup returns CDR1 DFQATT and CDR2 SNEGSKA (reference sequence). The CDR3 is 12 residues long. V dropped 3 bases and J dropped 10 bases, with 15 bases sitting between them. CDR3 loop: CSASPGAGGAFF. CDR3 sequence (DNA): TGCAGTGCTAGTCCCGGTGCCGGCGGAGCTTTCTTT.

This sequence joins TRBV2 and TRBJ1-4; 7 bases are a match to TRBD1. J lost 3 bases, V lost 4 bases, and 5 bases had no gene match. From germline, CDR1 is SNHLY and CDR2 FYNNEI. The CDR3 loop spans 15 amino acids. DNA for the CDR3: TGTGCCAGCAGTGGAAACAGGGGACCTAATGAAAAACTGTTTTTT. Residues: CASSGNRGPNEKLFF.

The chain couples TRBV29-1 to TRBJ2-1; D is unclear. The CDR3 spans 10 residues. Germline CDR1 SQVTM, CDR2 ANQGSEA. Trimming cost V 5 bases and J 10 bases, with 9 bases left between them. The CDR3 DNA sequence: TGCAGCGTTAGCGTGTCGGAGCAGTTCTTC. This sequence encodes CSVSVSEQFF.

The chain employs TRBV28 and TRBJ2-5; 10 bases align to TRBD1. The CDR3 has 16 amino acids. V dropped 5 bases and J dropped 3; count of bases not matched to a gene: 9. The V gene's germline CDR1 is MDHEN and CDR2 SYDVKM. CDR3 bases: TGTGCCAGCAGTATACCCGGGACAGGGGTTGAAGAGACCCAGTACTTC. Amino acid sequence: CASSIPGTGVEETQYF.